A single TCR beta chain is shown here with its context. These data belong to a study of blood T cell repertoires in COVID-19. Produced via immunoSEQ multiplex PCR; TCRdb's table is partial and in-frame only. The table lists some 200,000 clones, roughly 87% of them singletons. The ends were cut back, 5 bases at V and 5 bases at J, with 15 bases in the middle. In germline, CDR1 is SEHNR, CDR2 FQNEAQ (reference sequence). This CDR3 is built from 14 residues. The chain joins TRBV7-9 to TRBJ1-2; possibly TRBD1 for D (6 bases). The TCR was taken from a woman between 25 and 40 years old who had recovered from COVID-19. Input material: PBMCs or T cells enriched from blood (not recorded which). This chain's CDR3 is CASSDQGRVYGYTF. The CDR3 nucleotides are TGTGCCAGCAGCGATCAGGGGCGCGTTTATGGCTACACCTTC.